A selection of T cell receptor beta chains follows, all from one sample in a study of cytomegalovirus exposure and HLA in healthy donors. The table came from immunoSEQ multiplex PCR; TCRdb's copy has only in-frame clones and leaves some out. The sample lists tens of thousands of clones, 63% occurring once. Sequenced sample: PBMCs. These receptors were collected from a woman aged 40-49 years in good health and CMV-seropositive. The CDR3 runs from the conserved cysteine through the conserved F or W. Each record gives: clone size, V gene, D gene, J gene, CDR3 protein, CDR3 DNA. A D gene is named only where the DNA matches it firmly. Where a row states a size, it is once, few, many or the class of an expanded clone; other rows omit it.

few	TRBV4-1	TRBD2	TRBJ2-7	CASSQYSSGSYEQYF	TGCGCCAGCAGCCAATATTCTAGCGGCTCCTACGAGCAGTACTTC
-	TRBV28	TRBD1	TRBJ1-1	CASSLYGAGGLAAEAFF	TGTGCCAGCAGTTTATATGGGGCAGGGGGGCTTGCGGCTGAAGCTTTCTTT
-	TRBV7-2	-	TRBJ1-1	CASSFSRGTGTEAFF	TGTGCCAGCAGCTTTTCCAGGGGCACCGGCACTGAAGCTTTCTTT
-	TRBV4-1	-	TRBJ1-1	CASSQSSFAVNTEAFF	TGCGCCAGCAGCCAATCGAGTTTCGCGGTGAACACTGAAGCTTTCTTT
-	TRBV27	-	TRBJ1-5	CASSWDSVGNQPQHF	TGTGCCAGCAGTTGGGACTCGGTGGGCAATCAGCCCCAGCATTTT
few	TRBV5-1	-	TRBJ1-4	CASSQLTGREKLFF	TGCGCCAGCAGCCAACTAACAGGGCGTGAAAAACTGTTTTTT
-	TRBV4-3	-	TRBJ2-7	CASSRDSKVGEQYF	TGCGCCAGCAGTCGGGACTCCAAGGTTGGGGAGCAGTACTTC
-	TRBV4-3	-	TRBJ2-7	CASSQDRGRSYEQYF	TGCGCCAGCAGCCAAGATAGGGGCAGATCATACGAGCAGTACTTC
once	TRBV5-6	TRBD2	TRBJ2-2	CASRTHSSGINTGELFF	TGTGCCAGCAGGACCCATTCTAGCGGGATTAACACCGGGGAGCTGTTTTTT
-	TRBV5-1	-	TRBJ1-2	CASSQERIGEGYTF	TGCGCCAGCAGCCAGGAAAGGATTGGCGAAGGCTACACCTTC
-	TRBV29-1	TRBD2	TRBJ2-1	CSDLTLARGEQFF	TGCAGCGACCTGACACTAGCGCGGGGTGAGCAGTTCTTC
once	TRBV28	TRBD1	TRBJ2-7	CASRSGTGGMEQYF	TGTGCCAGCAGGTCCGGGACAGGGGGGATGGAGCAGTACTTC
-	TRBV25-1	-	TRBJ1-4	CASSESGLGEKLFF	TGTGCCAGCAGTGAATCAGGGTTAGGCGAAAAACTGTTTTTT
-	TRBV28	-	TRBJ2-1	CASSLSHNEQFF	TGTGCCAGCAGTTTAAGCCACAATGAGCAGTTCTTC
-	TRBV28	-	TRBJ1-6	CASSPSRGGSSPLHF	TGTGCCAGCAGTCCGTCCAGAGGGGGAAGTTCACCCCTCCACTTT
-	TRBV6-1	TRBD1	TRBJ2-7	CASEGQASYEQYF	TGTGCCAGCGAGGGACAGGCTTCCTACGAGCAGTACTTC
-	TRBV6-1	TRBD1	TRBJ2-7	CASSDRGGYYEQYF	TGTGCCAGCAGCGACAGGGGGGGTTACTACGAGCAGTACTTC
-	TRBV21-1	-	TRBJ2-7	CASSKVPRGRAAYEQYF	TGTGCCAGCAGCAAAGTTCCGAGGGGGCGGGCAGCCTACGAGCAGTACTTC
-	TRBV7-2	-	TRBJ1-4	CASSPRGGERKLFF	TGTGCCAGCAGCCCGCGAGGAGGGGAGCGGAAACTGTTTTTT
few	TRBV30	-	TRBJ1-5	CAWSGVGARDQPQHF	TGTGCCTGGAGCGGGGTGGGGGCGCGGGATCAGCCCCAGCATTTT
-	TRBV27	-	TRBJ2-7	CASSLGAGSYEQYF	TGTGCCAGCAGTTTAGGTGCGGGGAGCTACGAGCAGTACTTC
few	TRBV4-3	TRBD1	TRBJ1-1	CASSQKRQGNTEAFF	TGCGCCAGCAGCCAGAAACGACAGGGGAACACTGAAGCTTTCTTT
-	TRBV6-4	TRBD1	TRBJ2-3	CASSDSAGGSTDTQYF	TGTGCCAGCAGTGACTCAGCAGGGGGCAGCACAGATACGCAGTATTTT
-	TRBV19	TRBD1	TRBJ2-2	CASRRGQGGTGELFF	TGTGCCAGTAGGCGCGGACAGGGTGGCACCGGGGAGCTGTTTTTT
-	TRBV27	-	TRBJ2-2	CASRRSTGELFF	TGTGCCAGCCGTCGATCGACAGGGGAGCTGTTTTTT
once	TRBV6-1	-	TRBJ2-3	CASSPKSGLSF	TGTGCCAGCAGTCCAAAATCCGGACTTTCATTT
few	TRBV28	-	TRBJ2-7	CATEGGSYEQYF	TGTGCCACCGAGGGGGGGTCCTACGAGCAGTACTTC
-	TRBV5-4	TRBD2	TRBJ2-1	CASSSTSGSWEQFF	TGTGCCAGCAGCTCGACTAGCGGGAGCTGGGAGCAGTTCTTC
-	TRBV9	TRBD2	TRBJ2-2	CASSAGGREYTGELFF	TGTGCCAGCAGCGCGGGGGGGCGGGAGTACACCGGGGAGCTGTTTTTT
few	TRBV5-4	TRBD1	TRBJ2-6	CASSSDRVWANVLTF	TGTGCCAGCAGCAGCGACAGGGTATGGGCCAACGTCCTGACTTTC
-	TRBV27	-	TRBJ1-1	CASRQHGLFEAFF	TGTGCCAGCAGGCAACATGGGCTGTTTGAAGCTTTCTTT